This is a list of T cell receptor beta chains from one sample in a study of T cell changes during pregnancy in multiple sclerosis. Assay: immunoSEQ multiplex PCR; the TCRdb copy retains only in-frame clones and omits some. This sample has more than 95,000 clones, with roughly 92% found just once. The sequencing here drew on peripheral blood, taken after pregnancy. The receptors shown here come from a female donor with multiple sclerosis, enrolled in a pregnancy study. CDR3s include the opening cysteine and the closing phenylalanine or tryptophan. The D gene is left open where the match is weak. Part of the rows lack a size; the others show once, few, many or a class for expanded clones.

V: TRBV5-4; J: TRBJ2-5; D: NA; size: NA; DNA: TGTGCCAGCAGCCTAGGGGGGGGGAAAGAGACCCAGTACTTC; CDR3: CASSLGGGKETQYF
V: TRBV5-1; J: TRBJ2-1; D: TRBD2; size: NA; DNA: TGCGCCAGCAGCTCTGGACTAGCGGGGAACAATGAGCAGTTCTTC; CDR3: CASSSGLAGNNEQFF
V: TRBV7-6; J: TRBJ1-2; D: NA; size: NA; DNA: TGTGCCAGCAGCGGTACGGGGGGGAGGTATGGCTACACCTTC; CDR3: CASSGTGGRYGYTF
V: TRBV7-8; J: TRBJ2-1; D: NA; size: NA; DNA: TGTGCCAGCACCCACCCTAGCCAGCGGAGCTCCTACAATGAGCAGTTCTTC; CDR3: CASTHPSQRSSYNEQFF
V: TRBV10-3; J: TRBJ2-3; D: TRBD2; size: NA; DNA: TGTGCCACCAAGGAGACTAGCGCAAGCACAGATACGCAGTATTTT; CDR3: CATKETSASTDTQYF
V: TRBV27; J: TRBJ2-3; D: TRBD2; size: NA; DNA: TGTGCCAGCAGGCCCCTTTTGCGAGCGGGGGCAGATACGCAGTATTTT; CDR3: CASRPLLRAGADTQYF
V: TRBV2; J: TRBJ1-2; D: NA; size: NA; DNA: TGTGCCAGCAACGAGCGGTTTGGCTACACCTTC; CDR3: CASNERFGYTF
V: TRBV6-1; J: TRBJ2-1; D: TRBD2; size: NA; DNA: TGTGCCAGCAGTCGGGGGGGGCCAGGAAGGGATGAGCAGTTCTTC; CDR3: CASSRGGPGRDEQFF
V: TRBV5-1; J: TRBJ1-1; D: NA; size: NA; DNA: TGCGCCAGCAGCTTGGAAGGGGTGAACACTGAAGCTTTCTTT; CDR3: CASSLEGVNTEAFF
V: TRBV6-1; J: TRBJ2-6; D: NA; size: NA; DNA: TGTGCCAGCAGTGGCCTTACAGGAGCCGGGGCCAACGTCCTGACTTTC; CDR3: CASSGLTGAGANVLTF
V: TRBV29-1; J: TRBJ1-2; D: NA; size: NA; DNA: TGCAGCGTTGCAGTCGGTACAGGATTTGGCTACACCTTC; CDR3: CSVAVGTGFGYTF
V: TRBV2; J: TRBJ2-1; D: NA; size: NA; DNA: TGTGCCAGCAAAGGTTGGGGGCGGGAGAGCGATGAGCAGTTCTTC; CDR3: CASKGWGRESDEQFF
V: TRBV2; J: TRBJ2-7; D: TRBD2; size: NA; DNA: TGTGCCAGCAGTGAAAGCTTAGCGGGATCGGGCGAGCAGTACTTC; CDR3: CASSESLAGSGEQYF
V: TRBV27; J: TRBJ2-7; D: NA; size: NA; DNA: TGTGCCAGCAGACGACAAGGTCAGGTCTCCTACGAGCAGTACTTC; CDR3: CASRRQGQVSYEQYF
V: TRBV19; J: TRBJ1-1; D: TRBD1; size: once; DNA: TGTGCCAGTAGTATGTTATTAGGGGGCAAGACTGAAGCTTTCTTT; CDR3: CASSMLLGGKTEAFF
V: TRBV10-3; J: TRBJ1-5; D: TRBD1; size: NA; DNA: TGTGCCATCCGGGACAGGGGAAATCAGCCCCAGCATTTT; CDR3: CAIRDRGNQPQHF
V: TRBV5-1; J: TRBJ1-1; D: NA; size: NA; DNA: TGCGCCAGCAGCTTGGGTTGGACAGCGAACACTGAAGCTTTCTTT; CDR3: CASSLGWTANTEAFF